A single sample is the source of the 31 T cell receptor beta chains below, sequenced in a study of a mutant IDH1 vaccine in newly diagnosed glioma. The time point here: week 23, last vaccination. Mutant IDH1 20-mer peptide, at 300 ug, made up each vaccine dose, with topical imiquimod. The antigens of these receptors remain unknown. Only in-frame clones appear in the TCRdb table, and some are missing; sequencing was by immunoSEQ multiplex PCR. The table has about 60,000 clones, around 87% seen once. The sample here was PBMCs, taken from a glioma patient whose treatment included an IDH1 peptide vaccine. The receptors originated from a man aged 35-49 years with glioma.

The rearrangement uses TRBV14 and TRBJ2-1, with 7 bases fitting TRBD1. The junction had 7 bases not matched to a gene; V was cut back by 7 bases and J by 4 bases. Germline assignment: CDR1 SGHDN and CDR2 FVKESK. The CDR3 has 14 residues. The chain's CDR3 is CASTPPGGYNEQFF. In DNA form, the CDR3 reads TGTGCCAGCACCCCCCCAGGGGGTTACAATGAGCAGTTCTTC.

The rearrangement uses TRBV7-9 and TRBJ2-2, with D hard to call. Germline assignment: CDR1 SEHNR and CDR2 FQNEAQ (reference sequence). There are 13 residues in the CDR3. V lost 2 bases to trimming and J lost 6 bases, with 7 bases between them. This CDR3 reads CASSLKWAGELFF. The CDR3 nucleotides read TGTGCCAGCAGCTTAAAATGGGCCGGGGAGCTGTTTTTT.

The CDR3 here is CASSARQGSPYEQYF. In DNA form, the CDR3 reads TGTGCCAGCAGTGCTAGACAGGGATCCCCCTACGAGCAGTACTTC. This chain connects TRBV7-7 to TRBJ2-7; TRBD1 matches 7 bases. With 6 bases clipped from V and 2 bases from J, the junction kept 10 bases outside the gene matches. The CDR3 has 15 residues. Germline V gives CDR1 SSHAT, CDR2 FNYEAQ (reference sequence).

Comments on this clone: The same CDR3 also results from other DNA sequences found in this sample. The CDR3, as DNA: TGTGCCAGCTCGCCGGGATCTTCCTACGAGCAGTACTTC. It encodes CASSPGSSYEQYF. The genes are TRBV18 and TRBJ2-7; D perhaps matches TRBD2 (5 bases). The CDR3 sequence is 13 residues long. Germline V gene lookup returns CDR1 KGHSH and CDR2 LQKENI. Between the trimmed V and J ends, which lost 6 bases and 1 base, there was a span of 10 bases.

As DNA, the CDR3 is TGTGCCAGTCAGGAGGGAAACATTCAGTACTTC. It codes for CASQEGNIQYF. The chain links TRBV19 to TRBJ2-4; TRBD2 is a possible D gene (6 bases). Germline V CDR1 and CDR2: LNHDA, SQIVND (reference sequence). V gave up 8 bases and J gave up 6 bases, with 8 bases separating them. The CDR3 has 11 amino acids.

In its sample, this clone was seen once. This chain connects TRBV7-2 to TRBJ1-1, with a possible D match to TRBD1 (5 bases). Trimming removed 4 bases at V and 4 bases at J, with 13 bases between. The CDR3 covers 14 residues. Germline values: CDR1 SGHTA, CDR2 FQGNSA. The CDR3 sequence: CASSSGGGSTEAFF. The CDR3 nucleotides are TGTGCCAGCAGCTCCGGGGGGGGAAGCACTGAAGCTTTCTTT.

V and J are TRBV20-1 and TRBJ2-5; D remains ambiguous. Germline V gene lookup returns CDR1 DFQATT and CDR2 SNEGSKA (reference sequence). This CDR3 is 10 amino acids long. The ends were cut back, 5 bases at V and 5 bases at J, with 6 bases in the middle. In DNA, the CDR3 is TGCAGTGCTCGGATGGAGACCCAGTACTTC. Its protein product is CSARMETQYF.

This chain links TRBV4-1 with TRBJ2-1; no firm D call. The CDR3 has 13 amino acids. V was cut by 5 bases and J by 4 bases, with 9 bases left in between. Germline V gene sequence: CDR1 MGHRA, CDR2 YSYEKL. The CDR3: CASSSSLYNEQFF. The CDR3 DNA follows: TGCGCCAGCAGCTCCTCCCTTTACAATGAGCAGTTCTTC.

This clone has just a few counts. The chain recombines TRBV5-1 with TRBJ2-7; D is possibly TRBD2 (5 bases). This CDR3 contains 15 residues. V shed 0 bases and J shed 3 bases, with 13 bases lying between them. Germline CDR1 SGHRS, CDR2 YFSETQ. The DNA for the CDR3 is TGCGCCAGCAGCTTGGTTACGGGGTCAGACTACGAGCAGTACTTC. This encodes CASSLVTGSDYEQYF. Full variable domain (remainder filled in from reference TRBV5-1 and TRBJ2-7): KAGVTQTPRYLIKTRGQQVTLSCSPISGHRSVSWYQQTPGQGLQFLFEYFSETQRNKGNFPGRFSGRQFSNSRSEMNVSTLELGDSALYLCASSLVTGSDYEQYFGPGTRLTVT.

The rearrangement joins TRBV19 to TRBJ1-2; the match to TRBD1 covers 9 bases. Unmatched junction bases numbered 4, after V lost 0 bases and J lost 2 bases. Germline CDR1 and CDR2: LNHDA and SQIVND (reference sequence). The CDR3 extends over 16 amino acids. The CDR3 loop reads CASSIDTGTGNYGYTF. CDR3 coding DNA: TGTGCCAGTAGTATAGATACCGGGACAGGGAACTATGGCTACACCTTC.

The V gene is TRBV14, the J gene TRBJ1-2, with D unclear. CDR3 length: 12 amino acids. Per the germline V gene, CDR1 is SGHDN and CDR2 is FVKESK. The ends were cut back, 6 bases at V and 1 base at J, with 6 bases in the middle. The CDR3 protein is CASSANNYGYTF. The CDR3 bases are TGTGCCAGCAGTGCTAATAACTATGGCTACACCTTC.

CDR3 amino acids: CASSQEKEGTDTQYF. CDR3 nucleotide sequence: TGTGCCAGCAGCCAAGAGAAGGAAGGCACAGATACGCAGTATTTT. The chain couples TRBV4-2 to TRBJ2-3, with D uncertain. Trimming stripped 0 bases from V and 1 base from J, with 8 bases between. The length of the CDR3 is 15 residues. Germline V gene sequence: CDR1 LGHNA, CDR2 YNFKEQ.

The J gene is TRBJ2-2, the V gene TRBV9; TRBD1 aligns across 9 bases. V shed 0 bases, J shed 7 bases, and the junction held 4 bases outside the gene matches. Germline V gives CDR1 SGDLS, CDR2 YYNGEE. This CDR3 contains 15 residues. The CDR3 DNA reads TGTGCCAGCAGCGTAGAGGGACAGGGTTTCGGGGAGCTGTTTTTT. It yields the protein CASSVEGQGFGELFF.

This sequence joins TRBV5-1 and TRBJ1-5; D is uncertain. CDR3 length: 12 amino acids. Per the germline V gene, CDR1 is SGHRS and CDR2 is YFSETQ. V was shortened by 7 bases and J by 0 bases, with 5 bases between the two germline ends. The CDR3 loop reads CASPHSNQPQHF. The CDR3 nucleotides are TGCGCCAGCCCCCATAGCAATCAGCCCCAGCATTTT.

DNA of the CDR3: TGCGCCAGCAGCTTGGTACAGGTCCCAGGTCATGGCTACACCTTC. It specifies CASSLVQVPGHGYTF. The V and J genes are TRBV5-1 and TRBJ1-2; TRBD1 might be the D (5 bases). The germline V and J ends were trimmed by 0 bases and 6 bases, with 15 bases remaining between them. Germline V CDR1 and CDR2: SGHRS, YFSETQ. The CDR3 runs 15 residues.

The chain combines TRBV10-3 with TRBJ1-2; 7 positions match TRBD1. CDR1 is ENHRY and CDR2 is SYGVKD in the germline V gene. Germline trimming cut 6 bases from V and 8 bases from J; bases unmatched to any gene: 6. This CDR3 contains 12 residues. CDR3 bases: TGTGCCATCAGCGGCGACAGGGCGGGCTACACCTTC. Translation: CAISGDRAGYTF.

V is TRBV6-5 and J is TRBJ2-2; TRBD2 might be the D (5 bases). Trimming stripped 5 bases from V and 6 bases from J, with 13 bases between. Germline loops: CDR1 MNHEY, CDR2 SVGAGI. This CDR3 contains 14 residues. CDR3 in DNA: TGTGCCAGCAGTGGCATCCTAGCTCCCGGGGAGCTGTTTTTT. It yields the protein CASSGILAPGELFF.

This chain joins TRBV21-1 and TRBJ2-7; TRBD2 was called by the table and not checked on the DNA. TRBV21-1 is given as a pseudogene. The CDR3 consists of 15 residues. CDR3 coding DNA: TGTGCCAGCAGCCCACGACTAGCGGCTCCTTGGGAGCAGTACTTC. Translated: CASSPRLAAPWEQYF.

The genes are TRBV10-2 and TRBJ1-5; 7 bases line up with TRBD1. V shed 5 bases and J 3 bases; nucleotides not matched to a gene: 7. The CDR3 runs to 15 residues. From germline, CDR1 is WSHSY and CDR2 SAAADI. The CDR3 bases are TGCGCCAGCAGTCCCGGGACAGCTTACAATCAGCCCCAGCATTTT. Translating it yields CASSPGTAYNQPQHF.

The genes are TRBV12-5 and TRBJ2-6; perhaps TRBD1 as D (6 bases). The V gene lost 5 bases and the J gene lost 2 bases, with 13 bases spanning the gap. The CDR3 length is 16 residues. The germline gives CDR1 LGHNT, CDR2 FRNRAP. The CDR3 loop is CASGIHRVPGANVLTF. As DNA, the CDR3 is TGTGCTAGTGGTATCCACAGGGTCCCTGGGGCCAACGTCCTGACTTTC.

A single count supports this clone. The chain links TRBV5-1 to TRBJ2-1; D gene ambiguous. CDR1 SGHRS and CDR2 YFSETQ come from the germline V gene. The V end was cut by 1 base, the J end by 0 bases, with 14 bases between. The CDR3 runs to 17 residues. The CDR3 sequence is CASSLIGRASSYNEQFF. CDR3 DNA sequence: TGCGCCAGCAGCTTGATCGGCCGGGCCAGCTCCTACAATGAGCAGTTCTTC.

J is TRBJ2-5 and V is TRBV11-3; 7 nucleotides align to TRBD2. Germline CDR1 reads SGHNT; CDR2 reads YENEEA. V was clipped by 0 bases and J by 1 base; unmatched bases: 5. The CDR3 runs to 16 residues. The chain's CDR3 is CASSLDLRTSQETQYF. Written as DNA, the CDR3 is TGTGCCAGCAGCTTAGATCTGAGGACTAGCCAAGAGACCCAGTACTTC.

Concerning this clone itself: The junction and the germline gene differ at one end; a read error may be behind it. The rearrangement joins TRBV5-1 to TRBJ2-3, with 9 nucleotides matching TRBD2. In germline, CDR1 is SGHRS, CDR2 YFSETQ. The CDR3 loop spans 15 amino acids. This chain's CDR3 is CASSLAGGFTDTQYF. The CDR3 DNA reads TGCGCCAGCAGTTTGGCGGGAGGGTTTACAGATACGCAGTATTTT.

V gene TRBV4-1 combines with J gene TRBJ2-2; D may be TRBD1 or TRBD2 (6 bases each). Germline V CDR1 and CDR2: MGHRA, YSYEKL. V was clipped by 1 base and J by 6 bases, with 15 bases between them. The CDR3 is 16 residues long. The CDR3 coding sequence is TGCGCCAGCAGCCAAGGGGGGTTGGAGGGGGCCGGGGAGCTGTTTTTT. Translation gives CASSQGGLEGAGELFF.

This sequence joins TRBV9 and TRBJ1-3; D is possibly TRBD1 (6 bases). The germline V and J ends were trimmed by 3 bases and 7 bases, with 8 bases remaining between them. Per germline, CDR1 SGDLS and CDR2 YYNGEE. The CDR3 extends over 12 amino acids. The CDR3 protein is CASSEGGNTIYF. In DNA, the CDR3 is TGTGCCAGCAGCGAGGGGGGCAACACCATATATTTT.

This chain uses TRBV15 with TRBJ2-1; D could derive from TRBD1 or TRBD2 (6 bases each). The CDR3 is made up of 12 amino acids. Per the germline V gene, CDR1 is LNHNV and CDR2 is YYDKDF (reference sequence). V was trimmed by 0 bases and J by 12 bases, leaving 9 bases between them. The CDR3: CATSRDRGRQFF. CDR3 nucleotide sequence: TGTGCCACCAGCAGAGATCGGGGGCGGCAGTTCTTC. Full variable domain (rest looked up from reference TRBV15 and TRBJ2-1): DAMVIQNPRYQVTQFGKPVTLSCSQTLNHNVMYWYQQKSSQAPKLLFHYYDKDFNNEADTPDNFQSRRPNTSFCFLDIRSPGLGDTAMYLCATSRDRGRQFFGPGTRLTVL.

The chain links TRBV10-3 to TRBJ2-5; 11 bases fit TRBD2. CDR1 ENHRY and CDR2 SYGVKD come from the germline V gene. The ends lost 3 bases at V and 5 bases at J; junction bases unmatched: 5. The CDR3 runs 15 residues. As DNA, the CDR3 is TGTGCCATCAGTGAAGTAGCGGGGGGGGCGGAGACCCAGTACTTC. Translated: CAISEVAGGAETQYF.

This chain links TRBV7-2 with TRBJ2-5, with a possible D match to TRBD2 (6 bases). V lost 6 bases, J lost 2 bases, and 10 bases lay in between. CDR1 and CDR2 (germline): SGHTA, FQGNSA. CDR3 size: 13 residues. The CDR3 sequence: CASRSGLQETQYF. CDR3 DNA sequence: TGTGCCAGCAGATCGGGACTTCAAGAGACCCAGTACTTC.

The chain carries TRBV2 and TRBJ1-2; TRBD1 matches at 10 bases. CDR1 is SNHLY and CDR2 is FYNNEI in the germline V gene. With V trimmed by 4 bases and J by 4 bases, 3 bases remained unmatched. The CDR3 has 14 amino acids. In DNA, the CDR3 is TGTGCCAGCAGTGTCGGGACAGGGGCCTATGGCTACACCTTC. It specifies CASSVGTGAYGYTF.

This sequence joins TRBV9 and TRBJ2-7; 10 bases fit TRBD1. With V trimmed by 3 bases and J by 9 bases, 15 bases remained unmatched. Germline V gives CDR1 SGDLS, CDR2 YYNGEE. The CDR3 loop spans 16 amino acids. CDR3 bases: TGTGCCAGCAGCGCCTCCGACAGGGGGCGAAGGTCCGGGCAGTACTTC. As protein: CASSASDRGRRSGQYF.

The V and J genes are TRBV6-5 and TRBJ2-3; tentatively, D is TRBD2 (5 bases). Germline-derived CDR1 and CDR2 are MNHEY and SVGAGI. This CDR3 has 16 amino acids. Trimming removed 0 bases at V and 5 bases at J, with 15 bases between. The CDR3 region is CASSYSRRPAQDTQYF. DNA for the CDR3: TGTGCCAGCAGTTACTCGAGGAGGCCGGCACAAGATACGCAGTATTTT.